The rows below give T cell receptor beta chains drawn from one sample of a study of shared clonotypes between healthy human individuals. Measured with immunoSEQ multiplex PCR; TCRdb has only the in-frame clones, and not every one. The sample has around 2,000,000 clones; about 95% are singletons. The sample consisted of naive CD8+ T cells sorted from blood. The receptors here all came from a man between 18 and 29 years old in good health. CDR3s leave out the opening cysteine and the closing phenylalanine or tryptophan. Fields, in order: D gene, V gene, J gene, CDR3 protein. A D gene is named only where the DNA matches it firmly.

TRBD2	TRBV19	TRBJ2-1	ASSLGGDYDNEQF
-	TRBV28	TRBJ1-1	ATLRVTEAF
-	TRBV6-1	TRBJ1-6	ASSEFGGTVPLH
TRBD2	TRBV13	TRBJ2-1	ASSTGLAAYSYNEQF
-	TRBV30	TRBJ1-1	AWSKQGAF
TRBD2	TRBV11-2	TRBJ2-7	ASSLGKAGGSYEQY
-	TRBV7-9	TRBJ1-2	ASSPSGLSNYGYT
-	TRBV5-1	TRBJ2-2	ASSFTGELF
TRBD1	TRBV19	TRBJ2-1	ASSLDREAYNEQF
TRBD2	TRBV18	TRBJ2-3	ASSPPSGLAGEDTQY
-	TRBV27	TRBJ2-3	ASSLSTGIKY
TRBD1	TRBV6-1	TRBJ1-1	ASSVKTGSTEAF
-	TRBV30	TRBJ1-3	AWAYEDTIY
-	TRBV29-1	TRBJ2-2	SVGQVNTGELF
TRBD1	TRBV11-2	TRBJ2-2	ASSGQAHTGELF
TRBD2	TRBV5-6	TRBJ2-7	ASSLTSGGYEQY
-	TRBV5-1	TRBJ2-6	ASSVDVGWANVLT
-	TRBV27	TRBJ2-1	ASRPQGGPGNEQF
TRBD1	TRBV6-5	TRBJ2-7	ASKSGQRSSEQY
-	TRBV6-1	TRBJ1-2	ASSEGTVYGYT
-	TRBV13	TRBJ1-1	ASSQSPGTGTNTEAF
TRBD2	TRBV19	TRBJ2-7	ASRAGESYEQY
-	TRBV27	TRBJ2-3	ASSSPFGSSTDTQY
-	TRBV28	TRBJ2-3	ASSRLRGDTQY
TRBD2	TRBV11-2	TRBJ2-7	ASSSSGGTYEQY
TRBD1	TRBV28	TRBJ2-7	ASSPGGTGPTYEQY
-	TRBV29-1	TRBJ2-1	SLTESSYNEQF
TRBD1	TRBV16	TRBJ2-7	ASSQLTGEKYEQY
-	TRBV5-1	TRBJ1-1	ASSKTDANTEAF
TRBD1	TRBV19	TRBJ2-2	ASRDRVNTGELF
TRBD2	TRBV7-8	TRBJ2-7	ASSPWASGSGEQY
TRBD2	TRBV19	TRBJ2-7	ASTPGRDHSYEQY
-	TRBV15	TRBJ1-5	ATSRRAVSQH
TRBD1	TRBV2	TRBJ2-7	ASSRTGAYEQY
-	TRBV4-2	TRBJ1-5	ASSQDLPDTESNQPQH
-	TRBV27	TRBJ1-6	ASSLLGRSYDNSPLH
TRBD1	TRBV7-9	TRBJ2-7	ASSPGTGEY
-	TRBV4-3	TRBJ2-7	ASSPYLEGSYEQY
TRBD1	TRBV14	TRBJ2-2	ASRGTGETGELF
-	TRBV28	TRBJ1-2	ASSLETTAPSGYT
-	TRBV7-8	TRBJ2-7	ATRQPPGPDAYEQY
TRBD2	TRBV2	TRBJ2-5	ASIWRSWVQGLAGVRETQY
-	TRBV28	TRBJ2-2	ASSFHRESVNTGELF
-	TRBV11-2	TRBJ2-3	ASSLDHMADTQY
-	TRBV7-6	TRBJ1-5	ASSLDAGANQPQH
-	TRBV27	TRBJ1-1	ASSSTSLGGPGPTEAF
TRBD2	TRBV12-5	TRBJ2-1	ASCSAGDYNEQF